This T cell receptor beta chain was profiled in a study of T-cell reconstitution after alpha-beta-depleted transplantation in children. Study observations and caveats: Several hundred graft clones that had expanded were reportedly the source of alpha-beta T cells about two months after transplant. There were some patients whose high TCRbeta diversity at day 60 came from surviving recipient T cells and thymic progenitors. T-cell counts and diversity were attributed mostly to newly produced T cells one year after transplant.

This clonotype has a count of ten or more. The antigen remains unidentified. This sample's TCRbeta library carried unique molecular identifier barcodes. Each CDR3 protein is one row after TCRdb ran MiXCR on the PCR reads. The data show 180,000 or so distinct CDR3 sequences, approximately 6% seen once. Trimming removed 0 bases at V and 0 bases at J, with 7 bases between. CDR3 length equals 15 residues. CDR1 is MNHEY and CDR2 is SVGAGI in the germline V gene. Sequencing was performed on PBMCs, taken before TCRalphabeta/CD19-depleted stem cell transplant. The chain employs TRBV6-5 and TRBJ2-3; D gene uncertain. The clonotype comes from a girl less than two years old with combined immunodeficiency, due to receive a stem cell transplant. The CDR3 region has the DNA TGTGCCAGCAGTTACTCGAGCAGTAGCACAGATACGCAGTATTTT. It translates to CASSYSSSSTDTQYF.